Shown below are 11 T cell receptor beta chains from a single sample sequenced in a study of cytomegalovirus exposure and HLA in healthy donors. Profiling relied on immunoSEQ multiplex PCR, and the TCRdb table lists in-frame clones only, not all of them. Among 50,000 to 65,000 clones listed, 95% were seen once. Sequenced sample: PBMCs. These receptors all stem from a young woman in good health and CMV-seropositive.

This sequence joins TRBV6-1 and TRBJ1-2; 8 positions match TRBD1. From germline, CDR1 is MNHNS and CDR2 SASEGT. The CDR3 consists of 17 residues. V shed 3 bases, J shed 0 bases, and the junction held 9 bases outside the gene matches. The CDR3 spells CASSDRTGPTANYGYTF. DNA of the CDR3: TGTGCCAGCAGTGATCGGACAGGGCCTACTGCTAACTATGGCTACACCTTC.

This clone was counted a few times. V is TRBV6-4 and J is TRBJ2-2; 7 bases fit TRBD1. Germline V gives CDR1 MRHNA, CDR2 SNTAGT. J gave up 5 bases and V 4 bases, and 7 bases lay outside the gene matches. The CDR3 length is 15 residues. The CDR3 here is CASSVGDSLTGELFF. The CDR3 coding sequence is TGTGCCAGCAGTGTAGGGGACAGTCTTACCGGGGAGCTGTTTTTT.

This chain links TRBV15 with TRBJ2-2; D possibly corresponds to TRBD1 (6 bases). The CDR3 has 14 residues. Trimming took 5 bases from V and 1 from J, leaving 8 bases between them. The germline V gene encodes CDR1 LNHNV and CDR2 YYDKDF (reference sequence). The CDR3 protein is CATSWGQNTGELFF. The DNA of the CDR3 is TGTGCCACCAGCTGGGGACAGAACACCGGGGAGCTGTTTTTT.

The sample holds one count of this clone. The chain uses TRBV28 and TRBJ1-5, with 9 bases matching TRBD1. The junction had 8 bases not matched to a gene; V was cut back by 8 bases and J by 6 bases. CDR1 is MDHEN, CDR2 SYDVKM, per germline. The CDR3 loop spans 14 amino acids. This chain's CDR3 is CASHGTGKGQPQHF. The CDR3 DNA reads as TGTGCCAGCCACGGGACAGGGAAGGGTCAGCCCCAGCATTTT.

This chain connects TRBV4-2 to TRBJ2-5, with 12 bases lining up with TRBD2. V lost 1 base to trimming and J lost 5 bases; unmatched junction nucleotides: 8. The CDR3 runs to 17 residues. Germline V gives CDR1 LGHNA, CDR2 YNFKEQ. Here the CDR3 DNA reads TGTGCCAGCAGCCAAGCCGAGACTAGCGGGGGTGTGGAGACCCAGTACTTC. Amino acids: CASSQAETSGGVETQYF.

V and J are TRBV4-1 and TRBJ2-7; 9 positions agree with TRBD2. Per the germline V gene, CDR1 is MGHRA and CDR2 is YSYEKL. The V and J ends lost 4 bases and 2 bases, in that order; junction bases with no gene match: 6. The CDR3 runs to 15 residues. The CDR3 region has the DNA TGCGCCAGCAGCCGCGGACTAGCGTTTACCTACGAGCAGTACTTC. Translated, it gives CASSRGLAFTYEQYF.

The chain is built from TRBV27 and TRBJ2-7, with 11 bases identical to TRBD1. Trimming took 5 bases from V and 6 from J; bases not matched to a gene: 9. This CDR3 is built from 15 residues. Germline loops: CDR1 MNHEY, CDR2 SMNVEV (reference sequence). This CDR3 is CASSPGTGGRGEQYF. CDR3 coding DNA: TGTGCCAGCAGTCCCGGGACAGGGGGTCGTGGCGAGCAGTACTTC.

The J gene is TRBJ1-1, the V gene TRBV30; perhaps TRBD1 as D (6 bases). CDR1 and CDR2 (germline): GTSNPN, SVGIG (reference sequence). The V end lost 6 bases, the J end lost 11 bases, and 22 bases lay between the germline ends. The CDR3 has 13 amino acids. DNA of the CDR3: TGTGCCTGTTCAAGGGGGATGGGGTCTGGTGCTTTCTTT. As protein: CACSRGMGSGAFF.

The chain uses TRBV27 and TRBJ2-7; a weak D match, TRBD2 (7 bases). Germline-derived CDR1 and CDR2 are MNHEY and SMNVEV (reference sequence). The CDR3 spans 14 residues. The germline V and J ends were trimmed by 3 bases and 1 base, with 10 bases remaining between them. This CDR3 reads CASSFEGGSYEQYF. CDR3 bases: TGTGCCAGCAGTTTTGAGGGGGGGTCCTACGAGCAGTACTTC.

The chain couples TRBV28 to TRBJ2-7; TRBD1 aligns across 12 bases. The CDR3 sequence is 20 residues long. CDR1 is MDHEN, CDR2 SYDVKM, per germline. V trimming: 2 bases; J trimming: 7 bases; junction bases outside the gene matches: 21. The CDR3, as DNA: TGTGCCAGCAGTTTAATACACCACTCCTCGTGGGACAGGGGGCCGTATGAGCAGTACTTC. Its translation is CASSLIHHSSWDRGPYEQYF. Together with reference TRBV28 and TRBJ2-7, the CDR3 gives the full variable domain: DVKVTQSSRYLVKRTGEKVFLECVQDMDHENMFWYRQDPGLGLRLIYFSYDVKMKEKGDIPEGYSVSREKKERFSLILESASTNQTSMYLCASSLIHHSSWDRGPYEQYFGPGTRLTVT.

This chain connects TRBV7-7 to TRBJ2-2; TRBD1 agrees at 7 bases. The CDR3 has 15 amino acids. The V gene end was trimmed by 5 bases and the J gene end by 4 bases; junction bases not matched to a gene: 7. CDR1 is SSHAT, CDR2 FNYEAQ, per germline (reference sequence). CDR3 in amino acids: CASSTDRVATGELFF. The CDR3 region has the DNA TGTGCCAGCAGCACCGACAGGGTAGCCACCGGGGAGCTGTTTTTT.